The source of this TCR beta chain is a study of T cell changes during pregnancy in multiple sclerosis. Using immunoSEQ multiplex PCR, the repertoire was profiled, and TCRdb retains in-frame clones only, with some absent. Of 25,000 to 30,000 clones in the sample, approximately 89% are singletons; the top ten hold 6.5% to 7.5%. The CDR3 runs to 18 residues. V was clipped by 3 bases and J by 0 bases; unmatched bases: 13. Germline values: CDR1 SQVTM, CDR2 ANQGSEA. The sequencing here drew on CD8+ T cells from peripheral blood mononuclear cells, taken after pregnancy. This TCR was recovered from a female donor with multiple sclerosis, enrolled in a pregnancy study. This chain joins TRBV29-1 and TRBJ2-7, with 11 bases lining up with TRBD2. This CDR3 is CSVETLTGTSGLSYEQYF. The CDR3 bases are TGCAGCGTTGAGACCCTGACCGGGACTAGCGGCCTCTCCTACGAGCAGTACTTC.